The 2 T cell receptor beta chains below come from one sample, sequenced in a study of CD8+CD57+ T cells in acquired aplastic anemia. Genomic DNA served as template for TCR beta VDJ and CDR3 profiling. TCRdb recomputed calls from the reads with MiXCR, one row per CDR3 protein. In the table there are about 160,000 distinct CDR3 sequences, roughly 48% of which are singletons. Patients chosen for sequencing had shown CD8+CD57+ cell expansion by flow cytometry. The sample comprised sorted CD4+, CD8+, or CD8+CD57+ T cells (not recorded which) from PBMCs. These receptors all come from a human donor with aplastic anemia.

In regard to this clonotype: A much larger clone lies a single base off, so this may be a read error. CDR3 protein: CASTELGSEDVYAFF. The CDR3 DNA reads as TGTGCCAGTACCGAACTAGGGTCGGAAGATGTGTATGCTTTCTTT. The rearrangement uses TRBV19 and TRBJ1-1, with no clear D. CDR3 size: 15 residues. The germline V gene has CDR1 LNHDA and CDR2 SQIVND (reference sequence). With 7 bases removed from V and 11 bases from J, the gap between germline ends came to 26 bases.

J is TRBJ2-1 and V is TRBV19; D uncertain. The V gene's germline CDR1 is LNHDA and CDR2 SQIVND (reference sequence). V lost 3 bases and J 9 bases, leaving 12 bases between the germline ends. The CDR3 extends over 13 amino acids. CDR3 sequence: CASSITGPTEQFF. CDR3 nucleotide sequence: TGTGCCAGTAGTATTACCGGACCCACTGAGCAGTTCTTC.